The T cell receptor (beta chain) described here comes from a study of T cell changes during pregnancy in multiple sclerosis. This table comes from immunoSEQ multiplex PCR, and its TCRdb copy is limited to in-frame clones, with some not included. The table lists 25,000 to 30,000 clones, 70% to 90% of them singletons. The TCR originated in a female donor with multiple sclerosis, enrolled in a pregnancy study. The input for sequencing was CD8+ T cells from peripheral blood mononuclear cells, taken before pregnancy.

The CDR3 sequence: CASSRVFSEPTGQPQHF. The CDR3 DNA reads as TGTGCCAGCAGTCGGGTGTTTAGCGAACCTACGGGCCAGCCCCAGCATTTT. The gene calls are TRBV28 and TRBJ1-5; no clear D. Trimming removed 5 bases at V and 7 bases at J, with 24 bases between. Germline V gene data show CDR1 as MDHEN and CDR2 as SYDVKM. This CDR3 comprises 17 residues.